This entry lists 18 T cell receptor beta chains sequenced from one sample in a study of CD8+CD57+ T cells in acquired aplastic anemia (dated by TCRdb to the late 2010s). Sequenced using an Illumina HiSeq 2000. Profiling of TCR beta VDJ combinations and CDR3 sequences used genomic DNA as the template. TCRdb ran its own pipeline on the public reads, namely fastp trimming at Q25 and MiXCR clone calling, and kept in-frame beta chains. Under each unique CDR3 protein, matching rows form one entry showing the most common genes and DNA. In this sample the table shows a few hundred thousand distinct CDR3 sequences, about 70% of which occur a single time. 4% of the sample is taken by the ten largest. The sample consisted of sorted CD4+, CD8+, or CD8+CD57+ T cells (not recorded which) from PBMCs. These receptors were collected from a human donor in good health, serving as a control.

With respect to this clonotype: An end of the junction does not agree with germline; a read error may underlie this. The V gene is TRBV2, the J gene TRBJ1-6; D gene ambiguous. This CDR3 spans 15 amino acids. Looked up from germline, CDR1 is SNHLY and CDR2 is FYNNEI. DNA of the CDR3: TGTGCCAGCAGTGAAGGGGTCGGAGACACCACATATTTTGGCTTT. It specifies CASSEGVGDTTYFGF.

The table lists this clonotype with many counts. The rearrangement joins TRBV7-2 to TRBJ2-5; D gene unclear. Germline V lookup: CDR1 SGHTA, CDR2 FQGNSA. The CDR3 runs to 12 residues. Trimming took 1 base from V and 5 from J, leaving 5 bases between them. The CDR3 here is CASSLGMETQYF. The CDR3 nucleotides read TGTGCCAGCAGCTTAGGAATGGAGACCCAGTACTTC. The complete variable domain, with remaining parts taken from reference TRBV7-2 and TRBJ2-5, reads GAGVSQSPSNKVTEKGKDVELRCDPISGHTALYWYRQSLGQGLEFLIYFQGNSAPDKSGLPSDRFSAERTGGSVSTLTIQRTQQEDSAVYLCASSLGMETQYFGPGTRLLVL.

This clonotype was detected many times. The chain links TRBV5-1 to TRBJ2-2; perhaps TRBD2 as D (5 bases). Germline V gene data show CDR1 as SGHRS and CDR2 as YFSETQ. There are 16 residues in the CDR3. V was cut by 4 bases and J by 6 bases, with 19 bases left in between. DNA for the CDR3: TGCGCCAGCAGCCAGTCATTGAGGGCAAACGCCGGGGAGCTGTTTTTT. Translating gives CASSQSLRANAGELFF.

In the case of this clonotype: This likely comes from a read error, as the CDR3 has no conserved phenylalanine or tryptophan at its end. The genes are TRBV7-9 and TRBJ2-3, with D tentatively TRBD1 or TRBD2 (5 bases each). Germline V gene sequence: CDR1 SEHNR, CDR2 FQNEAQ (reference sequence). The CDR3 extends over 13 amino acids. The chain's CDR3 is CASSRGTTDAQYV. CDR3 in DNA: TGTGCCAGCAGCCGGGGCACCACAGATGCGCAGTATGTT.

As to this clonotype: At one of its ends the junction is not consistent with the germline gene, which may arise from a read error. The rearrangement joins TRBV7-3 to TRBJ2-5; D remains ambiguous. CDR3 length: 14 amino acids. Germline V gene lookup returns CDR1 SGHTA and CDR2 FQGTGA. CDR3 bases: TGTGCCAGCGGGCTGAGCTATACACAAGAGACCGTGGACTTC. As protein: CASGLSYTQETVDF.

The chain couples TRBV9 to TRBJ2-3; TRBD1 aligns across 8 bases. J lost 14 bases, V lost 7 bases, and 21 bases had no gene match. Germline CDR1 is SGDLS and CDR2 is YYNGEE. This CDR3 contains 15 residues. As DNA, the CDR3 is TGTGCCAGCCGCCTAGACAGGGGCCGGGGCTACATCATGTATTTT. It yields the protein CASRLDRGRGYIMYF.

This clonotype has just a few counts. The chain is built from TRBV30 and TRBJ1-3; no clear D. The V gene lost 2 bases and the J gene lost 4 bases, with 6 bases spanning the gap. Germline CDR1 and CDR2: GTSNPN and SVGIG (reference sequence). The length of the CDR3 is 12 residues. The CDR3 region has the DNA TGTGCCTGGAGTTTCTCCGGAAACACCATATATTTT. Translated: CAWSFSGNTIYF.

This clonotype was seen a handful of times. One end of the junction does not line up with germline, which may come from a read error. The chain combines TRBV7-2 with TRBJ1-2; the D gene is possibly TRBD1 (5 bases). Germline V gives CDR1 SGHTA, CDR2 FQGNSA. The CDR3 has 14 amino acids. Here the CDR3 DNA reads TGTGCCAGCAGCTTAGCAGGGGATCAGCCCCAGCATTTTTTC. As protein: CASSLAGDQPQHFF.

Turning to this clonotype: The CDR3 end shows no conserved phenylalanine or tryptophan, and so a read error is likely. The DNA is omitted, as the CDR3 cannot be located on it reliably, and the CDR3 follows TCRdb's listing. The CDR3 region is CATSRDVPREGKIVQVI. The chain has TRBV15 and TRBJ2-1; the table's D call, TRBD1, has no DNA check behind it. Germline CDR1 reads LNHNV; CDR2 reads YYDKDF (reference sequence). The CDR3 has 17 amino acids, counting both end residues.

About this clonotype: An end of the junction differs from the germline gene, which may be a read error. The chain uses TRBV5-1 and TRBJ2-3; D might be TRBD2 (7 bases). This CDR3 comprises 17 residues. Germline-derived CDR1 and CDR2 are SGHRS and YFSETQ. The CDR3: CASSLVGRGGSTDTQYF. DNA of the CDR3: TGTGCCAGCAGCTTAGTAGGAAGGGGGGGAAGCACAGATACGCAGTATTTT.

Of note for this clonotype: A much larger clone is a single base away; this may be a read error. The chain is built from TRBV11-3 and TRBJ2-2, with D tentatively TRBD1 (6 bases). CDR1 and CDR2 (germline): SGHNT, YENEEA. This CDR3 has 15 amino acids. Trimming cost V 5 bases and J 4 bases, with 14 bases left between them. The CDR3 is CASSPWGPGTGELFF. CDR3 nucleotide sequence: TGTGCCAGCAGCCCTTGGGGGCCGGGCACCGGGGAGCTGTTTTTT.

CDR3 region: CASSLGRGDAFF. The CDR3 region has the DNA TGCGCCAGCAGCTTGGGCAGAGGAGACGCTTTCTTT. The chain combines TRBV5-1 with TRBJ1-1; D remains unclear. CDR1 is SGHRS, CDR2 YFSETQ, per germline. The CDR3 is made up of 12 amino acids. The germline V and J ends were trimmed by 0 bases and 11 bases, with 11 bases remaining between them. Combining the CDR3 with reference TRBV5-1 and TRBJ1-1 gives the whole variable domain KAGVTQTPRYLIKTRGQQVTLSCSPISGHRSVSWYQQTPGQGLQFLFEYFSETQRNKGNFPGRFSGRQFSNSRSEMNVSTLELGDSALYLCASSLGRGDAFFGQGTRLTVV.

V gene TRBV12-3 or TRBV12-4 combines with J gene TRBJ2-7, with a tentative D call TRBD1 (5 bases). This CDR3 is 13 amino acids long. V dropped 4 bases and J dropped 5 bases, with 12 bases sitting between them. The CDR3 sequence: CASSCLTEHEQYF. The CDR3 nucleotides read TGTGCCAGCAGTTGCCTGACAGAACACGAGCAGTACTTC.

This clonotype was observed a few times. The chain couples TRBV19 to TRBJ2-2; a weak D match, TRBD2 (5 bases). Germline V gene data show CDR1 as LNHDA and CDR2 as SQIVND (reference sequence). Trimming removed 6 bases from V and 5 bases from J, with 22 bases in between. The CDR3 is made up of 17 amino acids. CDR3 amino acids: CASRSGETPGYTGELFF. CDR3 bases: TGTGCCAGTAGAAGTGGGGAGACCCCGGGGTATACCGGGGAGCTGTTTTTT. The complete variable domain, with remaining parts taken from reference TRBV19 and TRBJ2-2, reads DGGITQSPKYLFRKEGQNVTLSCEQNLNHDAMYWYRQDPGQGLRLIYYSQIVNDFQKGDIAEGYSVSREKKESFPLTVTSAQKNPTAFYLCASRSGETPGYTGELFFGEGSRLTVL.

The genes are TRBV7-9 and TRBJ2-7; the match to TRBD1 covers 8 bases. The length of the CDR3 is 17 residues. Germline V CDR1 and CDR2: SEHNR, FQNEAQ (reference sequence). The J segment lost 1 base and the V segment lost 4 bases, leaving 12 bases of the junction unmatched. The CDR3 sequence: CASSSGKTGVGSYEQYF. The CDR3 bases are TGTGCCAGCAGCTCCGGAAAGACAGGGGTAGGTTCCTACGAGCAGTACTTC.

The chain links TRBV5-1 to TRBJ2-7; D perhaps matches TRBD1 (5 bases). V was trimmed by 2 bases and J by 12 bases, leaving 12 bases between them. This CDR3 comprises 11 residues. Germline V gives CDR1 SGHRS, CDR2 YFSETQ. CDR3 nucleotides: TGCGCCAGCAGCTTCCGGTACAGGCGGTACTTC. Protein: CASSFRYRRYF.

This sequence joins TRBV2 and TRBJ1-2; 7 bases are shared with TRBD1. The germline gives CDR1 SNHLY, CDR2 FYNNEI. CDR3 length: 14 amino acids. With 4 bases clipped from V and 14 bases from J, the junction kept 16 bases outside the gene matches. Written as DNA, the CDR3 is TGTGCCAGCAGTGTATTTAAGGGGGCCAACGTCCTGACCTTC. Its translation is CASSVFKGANVLTF.

In nucleotides, the CDR3 is TGCAGCGCCGAAGGTCCGGGTCAAACCTACGAGCAGTACTTC. This gives the protein CSAEGPGQTYEQYF. The chain recombines TRBV29-1 with TRBJ2-7, with no clear D. V dropped 7 bases and J dropped 2 bases, with 18 bases sitting between them. This CDR3 spans 14 amino acids. Germline V gene lookup returns CDR1 SQVTM and CDR2 ANQGSEA.